This is a list of T cell receptor beta chains from one sample in a study of shared clonotypes between healthy human individuals. Assay used: immunoSEQ multiplex PCR; TCRdb lists only in-frame clones, some missing. The sample holds approximately 1,000,000 clones, around 77% seen once. Sequenced material: memory CD4+ T cells from PBMCs. The receptors originated from a man between 18 and 29 years old in good health. Some clones in this sample may be carry-over from other donors' samples. Both conserved end residues are part of each CDR3. Each record gives: V gene, J gene, D gene, clone size, CDR3 DNA, CDR3 protein. A D gene is named only where the DNA matches it firmly. Size is omitted from some rows. Given values are once, few, many or a class for expanded clones.

v_call: TRBV19; j_call: TRBJ1-5; d_call: .; clone_size: .; cdr3_nt: TGTGCCAGTAGGCAGGACAGCAATCAGCCCCAGCATTTT; cdr3_aa: CASRQDSNQPQHF
v_call: TRBV29-1; j_call: TRBJ1-2; d_call: .; clone_size: .; cdr3_nt: TGCAGCGCCATGGGAGCTCAGGGCTACACCTTC; cdr3_aa: CSAMGAQGYTF
v_call: TRBV28; j_call: TRBJ2-7; d_call: TRBD1; clone_size: many; cdr3_nt: TGTGCCAGCAGTTTCTTTTGGACAGGGGAGTACGAGCAGTACTTC; cdr3_aa: CASSFFWTGEYEQYF
v_call: TRBV19; j_call: TRBJ2-2; d_call: TRBD1; clone_size: .; cdr3_nt: TGTGCCAGTAGTATAACGACAGGGTCGAACACCGGGGAGCTGTTTTTT; cdr3_aa: CASSITTGSNTGELFF
v_call: TRBV28; j_call: TRBJ1-2; d_call: .; clone_size: .; cdr3_nt: TGTGCCAGCAGTTTAGTTGCCGGCCCCCCAAGTCGCTACACCTTC; cdr3_aa: CASSLVAGPPSRYTF
v_call: TRBV19; j_call: TRBJ1-2; d_call: .; clone_size: .; cdr3_nt: TGTGCCGCAAGGGCACATGAGAGGGGAAGCTATGGCTACACCTTC; cdr3_aa: CAARAHERGSYGYTF
v_call: TRBV4-2; j_call: TRBJ2-5; d_call: .; clone_size: .; cdr3_nt: TGTGCCAGTAGGGCGCACGAGCAAGAGACCCAGTACTTC; cdr3_aa: CASRAHEQETQYF
v_call: TRBV27; j_call: TRBJ2-3; d_call: .; clone_size: .; cdr3_nt: TGTGCCAGCAGTTTAGCACAGACAGGTGCTGGCGATACGCAGTATTTT; cdr3_aa: CASSLAQTGAGDTQYF
v_call: TRBV28; j_call: TRBJ1-5; d_call: .; clone_size: many; cdr3_nt: TGTGCCAGCAGTCTCGTCCGGGATCAGGGTGCGATTGGACATCAGCCCCAGCATTTT; cdr3_aa: CASSLVRDQGAIGHQPQHF
v_call: TRBV4-1; j_call: TRBJ2-5; d_call: .; clone_size: few; cdr3_nt: TGCGCCAGCAGCCAAGTCCAAACAAGACAAGAGACCCAGTACTTC; cdr3_aa: CASSQVQTRQETQYF
v_call: TRBV5-4; j_call: TRBJ2-7; d_call: TRBD2; clone_size: .; cdr3_nt: TGTGCCAGCAGCTTGGGACTAGCGGGAGTAGCCGAGCAGTACTTC; cdr3_aa: CASSLGLAGVAEQYF
v_call: TRBV30; j_call: TRBJ1-5; d_call: .; clone_size: .; cdr3_nt: TGTGCCTGGAGTGCGGGGCTCAATCAGCCCCAGCATTTT; cdr3_aa: CAWSAGLNQPQHF
v_call: TRBV21-1; j_call: TRBJ1-1; d_call: .; clone_size: .; cdr3_nt: TGTGCCAGCAGCGAACAGGGATTCATGAACACTGAAGCTTTCTTT; cdr3_aa: CASSEQGFMNTEAFF
v_call: TRBV9; j_call: TRBJ1-2; d_call: TRBD1; clone_size: .; cdr3_nt: TGTGCCAGCAACCTCGGGACAGCGGGGGGCTACACCTTC; cdr3_aa: CASNLGTAGGYTF
v_call: TRBV18; j_call: TRBJ2-7; d_call: TRBD2; clone_size: .; cdr3_nt: TGTGCCAGCTCACCCTTTAGCGGGACCCGCCCCTACGAGCAGTACTTC; cdr3_aa: CASSPFSGTRPYEQYF
v_call: TRBV28; j_call: TRBJ2-3; d_call: .; clone_size: .; cdr3_nt: TGTGCCAGCAGAGGTGGATTAGATCCAACGCAGTATTTT; cdr3_aa: CASRGGLDPTQYF
v_call: TRBV18; j_call: TRBJ2-1; d_call: TRBD2; clone_size: once; cdr3_nt: TGTGCCAGCTCACCGTCTAGCGGGAGCAATGAGCAGTTCTTC; cdr3_aa: CASSPSSGSNEQFF